This T cell receptor (beta chain) was sequenced in a study of circulating and synovial CD4+ cells in juvenile arthritis. Study-level points and caveats: Some such blood samples were as oligoclonal as synovium.

CDR3 size: 11 residues. The germline CDR1 and CDR2 sequences are DFQATT and SNEGSKA (reference sequence). Trimming stripped 5 bases from V and 1 base from J, with 5 bases between. As concerns this clone: Its antigen is currently unknown.

Profiling relied on immunoSEQ multiplex PCR, and the TCRdb table lists in-frame clones only, not all of them. The table lists tens of thousands of clones, over 90% of them singletons. The sequence derives from a human donor with juvenile idiopathic arthritis. The sequencing sample was made of CD4+ T cells from blood. The rearrangement joins TRBV20-1 to TRBJ1-1; D uncertain. CDR3 coding DNA: TGCAGTGCTCCGGGGAACACTGAAGCTTTCTTT. Its translation is CSAPGNTEAFF.